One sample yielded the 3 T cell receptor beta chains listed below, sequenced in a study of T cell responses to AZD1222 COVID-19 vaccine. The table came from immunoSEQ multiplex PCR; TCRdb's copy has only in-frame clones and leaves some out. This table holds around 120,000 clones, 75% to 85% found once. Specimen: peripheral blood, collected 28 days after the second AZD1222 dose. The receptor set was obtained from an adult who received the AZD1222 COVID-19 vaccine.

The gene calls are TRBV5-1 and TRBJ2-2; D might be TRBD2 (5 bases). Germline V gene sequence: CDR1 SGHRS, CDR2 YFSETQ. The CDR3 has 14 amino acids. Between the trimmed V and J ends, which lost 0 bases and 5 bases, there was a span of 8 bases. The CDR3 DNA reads TGCGCCAGCAGCTTGGAGACTATTACCGGGGAGCTGTTTTTT. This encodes CASSLETITGELFF. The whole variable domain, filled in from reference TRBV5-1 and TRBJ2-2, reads KAGVTQTPRYLIKTRGQQVTLSCSPISGHRSVSWYQQTPGQGLQFLFEYFSETQRNKGNFPGRFSGRQFSNSRSEMNVSTLELGDSALYLCASSLETITGELFFGEGSRLTVL.

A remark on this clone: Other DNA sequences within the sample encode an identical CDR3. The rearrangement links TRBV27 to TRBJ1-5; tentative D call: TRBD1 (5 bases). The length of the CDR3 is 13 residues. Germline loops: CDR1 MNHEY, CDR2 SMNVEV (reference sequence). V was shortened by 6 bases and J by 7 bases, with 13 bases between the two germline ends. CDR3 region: CASRPGTGQPQHF. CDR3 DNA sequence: TGTGCCAGCAGACCCGGGACGGGGCAGCCCCAGCATTTT.

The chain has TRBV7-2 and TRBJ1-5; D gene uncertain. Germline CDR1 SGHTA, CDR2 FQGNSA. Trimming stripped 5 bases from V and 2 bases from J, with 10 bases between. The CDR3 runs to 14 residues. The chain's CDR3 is CASSPMRGNQPQHF. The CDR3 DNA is TGTGCCAGCAGCCCAATGCGGGGCAATCAGCCCCAGCATTTT.